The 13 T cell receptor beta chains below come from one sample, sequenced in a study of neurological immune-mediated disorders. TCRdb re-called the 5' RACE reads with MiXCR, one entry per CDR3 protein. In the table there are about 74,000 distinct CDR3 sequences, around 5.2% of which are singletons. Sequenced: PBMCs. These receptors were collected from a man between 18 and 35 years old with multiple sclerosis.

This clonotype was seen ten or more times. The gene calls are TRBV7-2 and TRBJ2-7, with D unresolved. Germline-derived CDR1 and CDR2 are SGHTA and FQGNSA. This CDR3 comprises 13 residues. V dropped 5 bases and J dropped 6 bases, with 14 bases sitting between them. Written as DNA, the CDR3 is TGTGCCAGCAGCATCCCGGATAGCAGCGAGCAGTACTTC. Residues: CASSIPDSSEQYF.

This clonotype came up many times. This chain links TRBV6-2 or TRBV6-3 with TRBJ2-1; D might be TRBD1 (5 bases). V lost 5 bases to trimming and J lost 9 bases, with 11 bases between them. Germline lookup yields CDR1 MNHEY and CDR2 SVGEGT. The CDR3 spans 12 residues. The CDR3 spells CASSKGPGEQFF. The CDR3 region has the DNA TGTGCCAGCAGTAAGGGGCCGGGTGAGCAGTTCTTC.

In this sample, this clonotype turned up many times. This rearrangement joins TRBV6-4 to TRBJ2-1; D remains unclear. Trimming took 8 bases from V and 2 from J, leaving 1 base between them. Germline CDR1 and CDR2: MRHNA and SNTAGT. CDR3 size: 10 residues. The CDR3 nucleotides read TGTGCCAGCGCCTACAATGAGCAGTTCTTC. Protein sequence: CASAYNEQFF.

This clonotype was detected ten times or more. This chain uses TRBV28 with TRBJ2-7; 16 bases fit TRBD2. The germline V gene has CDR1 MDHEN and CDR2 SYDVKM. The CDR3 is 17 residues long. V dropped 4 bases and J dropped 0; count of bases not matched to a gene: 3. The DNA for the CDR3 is TGTGCCAGCAGTTCCGGGACTAGCGGGAGGGCCTCCTACGAGCAGTACTTC. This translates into CASSSGTSGRASYEQYF.

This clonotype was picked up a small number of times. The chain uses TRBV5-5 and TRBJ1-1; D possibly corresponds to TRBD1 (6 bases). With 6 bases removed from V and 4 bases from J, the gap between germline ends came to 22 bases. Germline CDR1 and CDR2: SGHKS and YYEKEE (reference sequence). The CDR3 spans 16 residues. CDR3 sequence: CASTPSGGGRVTEAFF. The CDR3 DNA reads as TGTGCCAGCACTCCTTCGGGGGGCGGTCGAGTCACTGAAGCTTTCTTT.

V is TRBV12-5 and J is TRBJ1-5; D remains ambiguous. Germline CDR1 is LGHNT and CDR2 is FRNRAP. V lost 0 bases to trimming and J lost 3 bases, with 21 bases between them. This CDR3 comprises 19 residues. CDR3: CASGLVLFALGRNNQPQHF. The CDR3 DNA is TGTGCTAGTGGTTTGGTATTGTTCGCGCTTGGACGGAACAATCAGCCCCAGCATTTT.

CDR3 amino acids: CSARSDRGKEQYF. CDR3 sequence (DNA): TGCAGTGCTAGAAGCGACAGGGGAAAAGAGCAGTACTTC. V gene TRBV20-1 combines with J gene TRBJ2-7; the match to TRBD1 covers 8 bases. Germline CDR1 reads DFQATT; CDR2 reads SNEGSKA (reference sequence). V dropped 2 bases and J dropped 7; count of bases not matched to a gene: 7. The CDR3 runs to 13 residues.

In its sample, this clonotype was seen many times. CDR3 in DNA: TGTGCCAGCAGCCCCGCTCCGAGACATTCCATGAACACTGAAGCTTTCTTT. It specifies CASSPAPRHSMNTEAFF. The J gene is TRBJ1-1, the V gene TRBV14, with D hard to call. Trimming stripped 4 bases from V and 0 bases from J, with 18 bases between. There are 17 residues in the CDR3. Germline CDR1 reads SGHDN; CDR2 reads FVKESK.

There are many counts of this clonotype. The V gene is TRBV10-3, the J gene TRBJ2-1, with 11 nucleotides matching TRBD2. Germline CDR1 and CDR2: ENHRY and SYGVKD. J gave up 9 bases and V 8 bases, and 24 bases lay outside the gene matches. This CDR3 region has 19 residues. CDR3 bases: TGTGCCATCCCGAAACCACTAGGTAGCGGGAGGGCGAGCGGAGGTGAGCAGTTCTTC. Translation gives CAIPKPLGSGRASGGEQFF.

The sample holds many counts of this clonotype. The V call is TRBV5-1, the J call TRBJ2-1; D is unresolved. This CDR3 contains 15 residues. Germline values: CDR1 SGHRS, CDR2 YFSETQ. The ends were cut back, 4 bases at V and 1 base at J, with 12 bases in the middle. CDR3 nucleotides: TGCGCCAGCAGCCTAACAACTGTGTCCTACAATGAGCAGTTCTTC. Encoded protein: CASSLTTVSYNEQFF.

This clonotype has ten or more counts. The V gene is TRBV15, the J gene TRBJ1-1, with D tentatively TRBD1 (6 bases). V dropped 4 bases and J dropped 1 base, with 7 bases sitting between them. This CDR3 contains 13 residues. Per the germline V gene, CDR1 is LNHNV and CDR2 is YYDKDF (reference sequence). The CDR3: CATSKQGNTEAFF. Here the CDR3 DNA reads TGTGCCACCAGCAAACAGGGGAACACTGAAGCTTTCTTT.

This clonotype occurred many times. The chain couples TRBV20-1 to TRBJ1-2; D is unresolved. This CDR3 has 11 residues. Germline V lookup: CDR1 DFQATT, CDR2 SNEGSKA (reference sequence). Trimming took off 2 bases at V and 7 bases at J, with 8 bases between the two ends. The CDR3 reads CSARLRVGYTF. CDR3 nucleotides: TGCAGTGCTAGATTAAGAGTTGGCTACACCTTC.

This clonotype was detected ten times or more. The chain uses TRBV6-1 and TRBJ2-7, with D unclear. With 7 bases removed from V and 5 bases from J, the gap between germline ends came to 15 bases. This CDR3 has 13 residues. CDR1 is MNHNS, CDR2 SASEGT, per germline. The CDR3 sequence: CASTQSGLHEQYF. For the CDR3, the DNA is TGTGCCAGCACTCAATCGGGCCTGCACGAGCAGTACTTC.